This T cell receptor beta chain was sequenced during a study of T-cell reconstitution after alpha-beta-depleted transplantation in children. The table lists this clonotype with a few counts. The CDR3 has 15 residues. J gave up 7 bases and V 1 base, and 7 bases lay outside the gene matches. Germline V gene sequence: CDR1 KGHSH, CDR2 LQKENI. Molecular barcoding with unique molecular identifiers was used for the TCRbeta library. TCRdb fed the PCR reads into MiXCR, producing one record per CDR3 protein. The table lists 200,000 or so distinct CDR3 sequences, roughly 7% of them singletons. This sequence joins TRBV18 and TRBJ2-1; 7 bases match TRBD2. This TCR came from a boy younger than 10 with acute lymphoblastic leukemia, due to receive a stem cell transplant. This specimen was PBMCs, taken before TCRalphabeta/CD19-depleted stem cell transplant. The CDR3 sequence: CASSPLRGRDNEQFF. CDR3 DNA sequence: TGTGCCAGCTCACCACTCCGCGGGAGAGATAATGAGCAGTTCTTC.